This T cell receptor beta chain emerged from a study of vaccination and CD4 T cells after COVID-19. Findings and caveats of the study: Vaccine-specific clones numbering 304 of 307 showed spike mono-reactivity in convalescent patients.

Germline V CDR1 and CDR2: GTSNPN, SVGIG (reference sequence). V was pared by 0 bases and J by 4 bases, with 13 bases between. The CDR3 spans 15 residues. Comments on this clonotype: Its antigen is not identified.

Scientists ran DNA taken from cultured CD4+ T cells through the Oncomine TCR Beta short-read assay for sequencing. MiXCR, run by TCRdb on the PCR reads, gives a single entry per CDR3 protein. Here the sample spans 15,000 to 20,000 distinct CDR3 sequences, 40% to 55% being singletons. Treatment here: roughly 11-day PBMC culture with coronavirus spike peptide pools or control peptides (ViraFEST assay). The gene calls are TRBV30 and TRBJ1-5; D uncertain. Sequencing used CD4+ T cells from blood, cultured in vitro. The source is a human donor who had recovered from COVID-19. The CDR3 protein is CAWSVSRLANQPQHF. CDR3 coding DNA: TGTGCCTGGAGTGTTAGCAGGTTAGCAAATCAGCCCCAGCATTTT.